The next 23 T cell receptor beta chains were all read from a single sample in a study of cytomegalovirus exposure and HLA in healthy donors. Clones were sequenced by immunoSEQ multiplex PCR, and TCRdb holds only the in-frame ones, with some missing. The table has 250,000 to 300,000 clones, around 90% seen once; the top ten hold 0.37%. Sequenced input: PBMCs. The receptors were sampled from a woman under 30 in good health and CMV-seronegative.

The chain joins TRBV27 to TRBJ1-3; no reliable D call. CDR1 is MNHEY, CDR2 SMNVEV, per germline (reference sequence). This CDR3 contains 14 residues. Trimming took off 0 bases at V and 4 bases at J, with 7 bases between the two ends. CDR3 amino acids: CASSLSMAGNTIYF. The CDR3 DNA reads as TGTGCCAGCAGTTTATCGATGGCAGGAAACACCATATATTTT.

This clone was observed a single time. The chain combines TRBV10-3 with TRBJ2-2; no clear D gene. The CDR3 runs to 15 residues. V lost 4 bases, J lost 8 bases, and 17 bases lay in between. Germline loops: CDR1 ENHRY, CDR2 SYGVKD. The CDR3 here is CAISVRPEDDGELFF. The CDR3 DNA is TGTGCCATCAGTGTTAGGCCTGAGGATGATGGGGAGCTGTTTTTT.

The V call is TRBV6-4, the J call TRBJ1-5, with 7 nucleotides matching TRBD1. J gave up 5 bases and V 0 bases, and 7 bases lay outside the gene matches. Germline assignment: CDR1 MRHNA and CDR2 SNTAGT. The CDR3 extends over 16 amino acids. The CDR3 is CASSDSKGALDQPQHF. Here the CDR3 DNA reads TGTGCCAGCAGTGACTCAAAGGGGGCGCTGGATCAGCCCCAGCATTTT.

This clone occurred once. The chain carries TRBV28 and TRBJ1-5, with TRBD1 identical over 12 bases. Trimming took 3 bases from V and 5 from J; bases not matched to a gene: 2. The CDR3 contains 15 residues. Germline assignment: CDR1 MDHEN and CDR2 SYDVKM. The CDR3 sequence: CASSFGTGGYQPQHF. The CDR3 DNA reads as TGTGCCAGCAGTTTCGGGACAGGGGGCTATCAGCCCCAGCATTTT.

The rearrangement links TRBV6-5 to TRBJ2-1; 11 bases agree with TRBD2. Germline values: CDR1 MNHEY, CDR2 SVGAGI. After removal of 6 bases from V and 8 bases from J, the junction contained 9 bases not matched to a gene. This CDR3 comprises 15 residues. In DNA form, the CDR3 reads TGTGCCAGCAGATTACTAGCGGGGGATGGGCATGAGCAGTTCTTC. This encodes CASRLLAGDGHEQFF.

The V gene is TRBV7-6, the J gene TRBJ2-3, with D possibly matching TRBD2 (6 bases). There are 14 residues in the CDR3. Germline CDR1 SGHVS, CDR2 FNYEAQ. Trimming took off 5 bases at V and 3 bases at J, with 12 bases between the two ends. CDR3 sequence (DNA): TGTGCCAGCAGCCTACGGGGGACGACAGATACGCAGTATTTT. This codes for CASSLRGTTDTQYF.

This chain uses TRBV10-1 with TRBJ2-3, with D possibly TRBD1 on 6 matching bases. The germline CDR1 and CDR2 sequences are WNHNN and SYGVQD (reference sequence). The CDR3 loop spans 15 amino acids. V was clipped by 4 bases and J by 1 base, with 12 bases between them. The CDR3 region is CASSAVQGGTDTQYF. The CDR3 bases are TGCGCCAGCAGTGCGGTACAGGGCGGCACAGATACGCAGTATTTT.

This clone has a handful of counts. The V and J genes are TRBV19 and TRBJ1-2, with a weak D call TRBD1 (6 bases). CDR3 length equals 13 residues. V lost 1 base and J 4 bases, leaving 7 bases between the germline ends. Germline values: CDR1 LNHDA, CDR2 SQIVND (reference sequence). CDR3 residues: CASSIGDIYGYTF. In DNA, the CDR3 is TGTGCCAGTAGTATAGGGGACATCTATGGCTACACCTTC.

The table lists this clone with a few counts. The V call is TRBV28, the J call TRBJ2-7; 9 bases are shared with TRBD1. Germline V gene data show CDR1 as MDHEN and CDR2 as SYDVKM. With 6 bases clipped from V and 6 bases from J, the junction kept 9 bases outside the gene matches. This CDR3 spans 14 amino acids. In nucleotides, the CDR3 is TGTGCCAGCAGAACTCCGGGACAGGGTGCCGAGCAGTACGTC. This translates into CASRTPGQGAEQYV.

The chain employs TRBV18 and TRBJ2-1; TRBD2 might be the D (5 bases). This CDR3 spans 15 amino acids. The V end lost 2 bases, the J end lost 5 bases, and 13 bases lay between the germline ends. Germline CDR1 and CDR2: KGHSH and LQKENI. Here the CDR3 DNA reads TGTGCCAGCTCACCAGGGGAGTTCAGCCACAATGAGCAGTTCTTC. As protein: CASSPGEFSHNEQFF.

The sample holds one count of this clone. The chain's CDR3 is CASSSLDQGWEQYV. The CDR3 nucleotides read TGTGCCAGCAGCTCATTAGATCAGGGGTGGGAGCAGTACGTC. The V and J genes are TRBV14 and TRBJ2-7, with D possibly TRBD1 on 6 matching bases. Per germline, CDR1 SGHDN and CDR2 FVKESK. The CDR3 covers 14 residues. Trimming took 5 bases from V and 7 from J, leaving 18 bases between them.

The CDR3 DNA is TGTGCCAGTAGTATAGAGAGGGGGAACACCATATATTTT. This translates into CASSIERGNTIYF. The V call is TRBV19, the J call TRBJ1-3; D may be TRBD1 (6 bases). V lost 0 bases, J lost 7 bases, and 7 bases lay in between. Germline V gene sequence: CDR1 LNHDA, CDR2 SQIVND (reference sequence). The CDR3 is 13 amino acids.

The V and J genes are TRBV19 and TRBJ2-2; D is possibly TRBD1 (6 bases). The germline gives CDR1 LNHDA, CDR2 SQIVND (reference sequence). This CDR3 contains 15 residues. The ends were cut back, 4 bases at V and 6 bases at J, with 15 bases in the middle. The CDR3 nucleotides read TGTGCCAGTAGTACCCATACAGGGAAGGCCGGGGAGCTGTTTTTT. It codes for CASSTHTGKAGELFF.

This clone was seen a few times. The chain joins TRBV27 to TRBJ1-6; D unclear. Trimming removed 7 bases from V and 6 bases from J, with 13 bases in between. The CDR3 extends over 14 amino acids. Germline V CDR1 and CDR2: MNHEY, SMNVEV (reference sequence). This chain's CDR3 is CASTGVSGNSPLHF. Here the CDR3 DNA reads TGTGCCAGCACCGGGGTCTCGGGTAATTCACCCCTCCACTTT.

This chain uses TRBV5-1 with TRBJ2-5; D call uncertain. Deletions cut 4 bases from V and 2 bases from J, with 15 bases between. The CDR3 contains 15 residues. Per the germline V gene, CDR1 is SGHRS and CDR2 is YFSETQ. CDR3 DNA: TGCGCCAGCAGCCCGGGTGCGACGGATCAAGAGACCCAGTACTTC. Protein: CASSPGATDQETQYF.

The chain recombines TRBV5-6 with TRBJ1-4; D gene unclear. V was clipped by 4 bases and J by 6 bases, with 13 bases between them. This CDR3 has 14 amino acids. Germline CDR1 is SGHDT and CDR2 is YYEEEE. CDR3 sequence: CASSLREKYEKLFF. The CDR3 coding sequence is TGTGCCAGCAGCCTCCGGGAGAAGTATGAAAAACTGTTTTTT.

V is TRBV5-1 and J is TRBJ2-1, with 8 bases that match TRBD1. Germline CDR1 SGHRS, CDR2 YFSETQ. The V segment lost 4 bases and the J segment 8 bases; nucleotides outside the gene matches: 11. There are 15 residues in the CDR3. In nucleotides, the CDR3 is TGCGCCAGCAGCCCCGGGCAGGGGGCGTACCATGAGCAGTTCTTC. Translation gives CASSPGQGAYHEQFF.

The V call is TRBV5-1, the J call TRBJ1-1; TRBD1 matches at 9 bases. Per germline, CDR1 SGHRS and CDR2 YFSETQ. J was trimmed by 4 bases and V by 0 bases; bases with no gene match: 4. This CDR3 has 15 residues. The CDR3 DNA reads as TGCGCCAGCAGCTTGGGGGACAGGGCTGTCACTGAAGCTTTCTTT. Amino acids: CASSLGDRAVTEAFF.

The chain carries TRBV28 and TRBJ1-2, with 8 bases identical to TRBD1. The J segment lost 7 bases and the V segment lost 5 bases, leaving 12 bases of the junction unmatched. The CDR3 runs 15 residues. Germline V CDR1 and CDR2: MDHEN, SYDVKM. The CDR3, as DNA: TGTGCCAGCAGTCCCAGGGGGCTTGATCTCTCTGGCTACACCTTC. This sequence encodes CASSPRGLDLSGYTF.

The chain combines TRBV7-9 with TRBJ1-5; TRBD1 might be the D (5 bases). V lost 4 bases to trimming and J lost 4 bases, with 17 bases between them. This CDR3 spans 16 amino acids. Germline V gene data show CDR1 as SEHNR and CDR2 as FQNEAQ (reference sequence). CDR3 nucleotide sequence: TGTGCCAGCAGCTCGGGGACTTTGAGGTGGAATCAGCCCCAGCATTTT. This gives the protein CASSSGTLRWNQPQHF.

This chain joins TRBV7-2 and TRBJ2-4; 7 bases align to TRBD1. The germline CDR1 and CDR2 sequences are SGHTA and FQGNSA. V trimming: 2 bases; J trimming: 4 bases; junction bases outside the gene matches: 5. The CDR3 has 15 residues. The CDR3 coding sequence is TGTGCCAGCAGCTTAAGTGGGACAGAAAAAAACATTCAGTACTTC. Translating gives CASSLSGTEKNIQYF.

V gene TRBV7-8 combines with J gene TRBJ1-5; TRBD1 aligns across 10 bases. Germline loops: CDR1 SGHVS, CDR2 FQNEAQ. The ends lost 5 bases at V and 7 bases at J; junction bases unmatched: 8. This CDR3 is 15 amino acids long. This CDR3 reads CASSAGTGDWQPQHF. In DNA form, the CDR3 reads TGTGCCAGCAGCGCCGGGACAGGGGATTGGCAGCCCCAGCATTTT.

Concerning this clone itself: Its ends do not fully match the called genes, so a read error is possible. The chain is built from TRBV7-7 and TRBJ2-7; TRBD1 aligns across 7 bases. CDR1 and CDR2 from the germline V gene are SSHAT and FNYEAQ (reference sequence). CDR3 size: 15 residues. The CDR3 region is CASSINRDSSYEQYF. In DNA form, the CDR3 reads TGTGCTAGCAGCATCAACCGGGACAGCTCCTACGAGCAGTACTTC.